A selection of T cell receptor beta chains follows, all from one sample in a study of blood T cell repertoires in COVID-19. Sequencing was performed with immunoSEQ multiplex PCR; in TCRdb, only in-frame clones are kept and a portion is missing. Of 200,000 to 250,000 clones in the sample, around 87% were seen once. The specimen sequenced was peripheral blood. These TCRs come from a woman in her 70s with active or convalescent COVID-19. CDR3s include the opening cysteine and the closing phenylalanine or tryptophan. Fields, in order: clone size, J gene, V gene, D gene, CDR3 protein, CDR3 DNA. The D gene is left open where the match is weak. Size values are once, few and many counts, or a class for expanded clones, and some rows have none.

- TRBJ1-2 TRBV5-4 TRBD1 CASSYGQGKNYGYTF TGTGCCAGCAGCTACGGACAGGGGAAAAACTATGGCTACACCTTC
- TRBJ1-4 TRBV11-2 TRBD1 CASSLDRGPNEKLFF TGTGCCAGCAGCTTGGACAGGGGGCCTAATGAAAAACTGTTTTTT
few TRBJ2-7 TRBV3-1/TRBV3-2 - CASSRNSVYEQYF TGTGCCAGCAGCCGCAATTCAGTTTACGAGCAGTACTTC
once TRBJ1-6 TRBV6-5 TRBD1 CAGQGSLYSPLHF TGTGCCGGACAGGGGTCCCTCTATTCACCCCTCCACTTT
once TRBJ1-1 TRBV10-3 - CAISVLSGVTEAFF TGTGCCATCAGTGTGTTGTCAGGGGTCACTGAAGCTTTCTTT
- TRBJ2-1 TRBV11-2 - CASSLDSEQFF TGTGCCAGCAGCTTAGACAGTGAGCAGTTCTTC
- TRBJ1-4 TRBV28 - CASSLQGARGEKLFF TGTGCCAGCAGTCTACAGGGTGCGCGAGGTGAAAAACTGTTTTTT
- TRBJ2-2 TRBV29-1 - CSVDGPMNTGELFF TGCAGCGTTGACGGTCCGATGAACACCGGGGAGCTGTTTTTT
- TRBJ2-2 TRBV5-6 TRBD1 CASSSQGRNTGELFF TGTGCCAGCAGCTCACAGGGGCGGAACACCGGGGAGCTGTTTTTT
- TRBJ2-1 TRBV19 TRBD2 CATLSSGPYNEQFF TGTGCCACCCTATCTAGCGGACCCTACAATGAGCAGTTCTTC
- TRBJ2-7 TRBV5-1 TRBD1 CASSLGGQGSHEQYF TGCGCCAGCAGCTTGGGGGGACAGGGGTCTCACGAGCAGTACTTC
- TRBJ1-1 TRBV6-5 - CASSALETGVEAFF TGTGCCAGCAGCGCCTTAGAGACCGGGGTGGAAGCTTTCTTT
- TRBJ1-1 TRBV7-2 - CASSMRTGIEAFF TGTGCCAGCAGCATGAGGACGGGGATTGAAGCTTTCTTT
- TRBJ1-6 TRBV7-2 - CASSLELGQGKDSPLHF TGTGCCAGCAGCTTAGAGTTAGGGCAGGGGAAGGATTCACCCCTCCACTTT
few TRBJ2-2 TRBV7-6 - CASSLDVRDHTTGELFF TGTGCCAGCAGCTTAGACGTGAGGGATCACACTACGGGGGAGCTGTTTTTT
- TRBJ2-7 TRBV5-1 - CASTAGAGRYEQYF TGCGCCAGCACAGCCGGAGCAGGGCGGTACGAGCAGTACTTC
- TRBJ2-5 TRBV5-1 - CASSFPGKETQYF TGCGCCAGCAGCTTCCCGGGTAAGGAGACCCAGTACTTC
- TRBJ2-5 TRBV7-4 - CASSLQETQYF TGTGCCAGCAGCCTACAAGAGACCCAGTACTTC
- TRBJ2-5 TRBV4-1 TRBD1 CASSQLTGGETQYF TGCGCCAGCAGCCAGCTTACAGGGGGAGAGACCCAGTACTTC
- TRBJ1-2 TRBV3-1/TRBV3-2 - CASSQDLGAGAGYTF TGTGCCAGCAGCCAAGATCTTGGGGCAGGGGCTGGCTACACCTTC
- TRBJ1-2 TRBV19 TRBD1 CASSSGTGLLGYTF TGTGCCAGTAGTAGCGGGACAGGGCTACTTGGCTACACCTTC
- TRBJ2-1 TRBV7-9 TRBD2 CASSRTSGGEQFF TGTGCCAGCAGCCGAACTAGCGGGGGGGAGCAGTTCTTC
few TRBJ2-4 TRBV3-1/TRBV3-2 - CASSQFTTRDIQYF TGTGCCAGCAGCCAATTCACGACTCGGGACATTCAGTACTTC
- TRBJ2-1 TRBV3-1/TRBV3-2 TRBD2 CASSQLRTSGNNEQFF TGTGCCAGCAGCCAGCTGAGGACTAGCGGCAACAATGAGCAGTTCTTC
- TRBJ1-6 TRBV18 TRBD1 CASSPPDRAGSPLHF TGTGCCAGCTCACCACCGGACAGGGCGGGTTCACCCCTCCACTTT
- TRBJ1-2 TRBV19 - CASSIVTPSYGYTF TGTGCCAGTAGTATCGTTACACCGTCCTATGGCTACACCTTC
- TRBJ1-2 TRBV29-1 - CSVSPGRGYGYTF TGCAGCGTTAGTCCAGGGAGGGGCTATGGCTACACCTTC
few TRBJ1-1 TRBV5-4 - CASSLAVNTEAFF TGTGCCAGCAGCTTGGCGGTGAACACTGAAGCTTTCTTT
- TRBJ1-1 TRBV5-1 - CASSFTGTEAFF TGCGCCAGCAGCTTCACAGGGACTGAAGCTTTCTTT
- TRBJ1-1 TRBV5-1 - CASSPYRVGDTEAFF TGCGCCAGCAGCCCCTACAGGGTAGGGGACACTGAAGCTTTCTTT
- TRBJ2-7 TRBV6-6 TRBD2 CASNQPLAGRYEQYF TGTGCCAGCAACCAGCCTTTAGCGGGACGCTACGAGCAGTACTTC
- TRBJ2-3 TRBV7-3 - CASSLNSRRARNTQYF TGTGCCAGCAGCTTAAATAGCCGCAGGGCCCGTAATACGCAGTATTTT
- TRBJ1-2 TRBV28 TRBD1 CASSPSGGRVLSYTF TGTGCCAGCAGTCCATCAGGGGGCAGGGTTTTGAGCTACACCTTC
- TRBJ2-3 TRBV5-1 - CASSLNFYTDTQYF TGCGCCAGCAGCTTGAACTTCTACACAGATACGCAGTATTTT
- TRBJ2-7 TRBV5-4 - CASTWVGGPHEQYF TGTGCCAGCACCTGGGTGGGGGGGCCCCACGAGCAGTACTTC
- TRBJ1-5 TRBV6-5 - CASSYSRGQPQHF TGTGCCAGCAGTTACTCCAGGGGACAGCCCCAGCATTTT
- TRBJ1-1 TRBV6-5 - CASRRTVNTEAFF TGTGCCAGCAGGCGGACAGTGAACACTGAAGCTTTCTTT
- TRBJ1-2 TRBV4-3 - CASSQDINYGYTF TGCGCCAGCAGCCAAGATATCAACTATGGCTACACCTTC